The 25 T cell receptor beta chains given below trace back to one sample, sequenced in a study of T cells in Graves' hyperthyroidism and ophthalmopathy (dated by TCRdb to the late 2010s). Libraries came from multiplex PCR. Sequenced on an Illumina HiSeq 2000. The TCR beta CDR3 regions were amplified from the RNA transcripts. The TCR CDR3 was subjected to a first round of RT-PCR using the HTBI primer set and the Qiagen OneStep RT-PCR kit. TCRdb trimmed the raw reads at Q25, called clones with MiXCR and kept productive beta chains. Rows with a matching CDR3 protein are joined into one entry that keeps the most common DNA and genes. The sample profile shows around 420,000 distinct CDR3 sequences; 15% to 19% of them were found once. The ten most abundant clones make up around an eighth of the sample. The specimen was blood. The receptor source for this set is a woman between 18 and 30 years old with Graves' hyperthyroidism.

Worth noting for this clonotype: A much larger clone differs by one base, so this may be a read error. The chain has TRBV5-1 and TRBJ2-7, with TRBD2 matching 9 bases. CDR1 is SGHRS and CDR2 is YFSETQ in the germline V gene. The CDR3 extends over 16 amino acids. Unmatched junction bases numbered 15, after V lost 4 bases and J lost 7 bases. The CDR3 loop is CASSIFGAGGKDEQYF. CDR3 coding DNA: TGCGCCAGCAGCATCTTTGGAGCGGGAGGTAAGGATGAGCAGTACTTC.

This chain uses TRBV5-1 with TRBJ1-2; the D is unclear. Germline V CDR1 and CDR2: SGHRS, YFSETQ. V lost 0 bases, J lost 8 bases, and 14 bases lay in between. This CDR3 contains 14 residues. CDR3 protein: CASSLDGLRLGYTF. Written as DNA, the CDR3 is TGCGCCAGCAGCTTGGATGGTCTCCGATTGGGCTACACCTTC.

As for this clonotype: One end of the junction does not line up with germline, which may come from a read error. The chain joins TRBV27 to TRBJ1-4, with 7 bases that match TRBD1. CDR3 size: 16 residues. Per germline, CDR1 MNHEY and CDR2 SMNVEV (reference sequence). As DNA, the CDR3 is TGTACCAGCAGTTTAAGAAGGGGGCCGACTAATGAAAAACTGTTTTTT. Encoded protein: CTSSLRRGPTNEKLFF.

This clonotype was detected ten times or more. V usage is TRBV11-2 and J usage is TRBJ2-7; D is possibly TRBD1 (6 bases). Trimming took off 3 bases at V and 6 bases at J, with 18 bases between the two ends. The germline CDR1 and CDR2 sequences are SGHAT and FQNNGV. The CDR3 has 15 residues. The CDR3 sequence is CASSFEPGHPGEQYF. Written as DNA, the CDR3 is TGTGCCAGCAGCTTCGAACCGGGACACCCAGGCGAGCAGTACTTC.

Ten or more counts support this clonotype. V and J are TRBV7-2 and TRBJ2-7; unclear D gene. The V end lost 5 bases, the J end lost 2 bases, and 10 bases lay between the germline ends. Germline assignment: CDR1 SGHTA and CDR2 FQGNSA. There are 13 residues in the CDR3. CDR3 DNA sequence: TGTGCCAGCAGCCCCCTGTTGACCTACGAGCAGTACTTC. As protein: CASSPLLTYEQYF.

V and J are TRBV6-2 or TRBV6-3 and TRBJ2-3; TRBD1 aligns across 7 bases. V was clipped by 6 bases and J by 10 bases; unmatched bases: 13. In germline, CDR1 is MNHEY, CDR2 SVGEGT. The CDR3 runs to 14 residues. CDR3 amino acids: CASSPTGTAPPQYF. In DNA, the CDR3 is TGTGCCAGCAGCCCGACCGGGACAGCCCCCCCGCAGTATTTT.

This chain links TRBV14 with TRBJ1-4, with D perhaps TRBD1 (5 bases). CDR1 SGHDN and CDR2 FVKESK come from the germline V gene. This CDR3 comprises 15 residues. Trimming left V 0 bases short and J 8 bases short, with 13 bases between. For the CDR3, the DNA is TGTGCCAGCAGCCAAGAATGGGGGACTAGAGAAAAACTGTTTTTT. It yields the protein CASSQEWGTREKLFF.

V usage is TRBV9 and J usage is TRBJ1-2; unclear D gene. The CDR3 is 13 amino acids. Germline V gives CDR1 SGDLS, CDR2 YYNGEE. Trimming left V 0 bases short and J 2 bases short, with 5 bases between. The CDR3 sequence is CASSVAQNYGYTF. In DNA, the CDR3 is TGTGCCAGCAGCGTAGCACAGAACTATGGCTACACCTTC.

This clonotype was observed at least ten times. The V and J genes are TRBV5-1 and TRBJ1-1; TRBD1 is a possible D gene (6 bases). The CDR3 covers 14 residues. Germline loops: CDR1 SGHRS, CDR2 YFSETQ. Trimming removed 4 bases from V and 4 bases from J, with 14 bases in between. CDR3 sequence (DNA): TGCGCCAGCAGCCCTAGACAGGTGGGCACTGAAGCTTTCTTT. It translates to CASSPRQVGTEAFF.

This clonotype was recorded at least ten times. The V call is TRBV11-2, the J call TRBJ1-1; the D gene is possibly TRBD1 (5 bases). Trimming removed 0 bases at V and 0 bases at J, with 14 bases between. CDR3 size: 17 residues. Germline-derived CDR1 and CDR2 are SGHAT and FQNNGV. CDR3 amino acids: CASSLDWAGLMNTEAFF. CDR3 coding DNA: TGTGCCAGCAGCTTAGATTGGGCAGGGTTGATGAACACTGAAGCTTTCTTT.

This clonotype has ten or more counts. The chain couples TRBV2 to TRBJ2-5, with 12 bases matching TRBD2. Germline CDR1 SNHLY, CDR2 FYNNEI. This CDR3 is 15 amino acids long. The junction had 7 bases not matched to a gene; V was cut back by 5 bases and J by 6 bases. This CDR3 reads CASSILAGGPKTQYF. The CDR3 DNA is TGTGCCAGCAGTATTCTAGCGGGAGGGCCGAAGACCCAGTACTTC.

This clonotype was counted only a few times. The chain is built from TRBV6-5 and TRBJ2-2; D remains ambiguous. The ends were cut back, 4 bases at V and 0 bases at J, with 15 bases in the middle. Germline CDR1 and CDR2: MNHEY and SVGAGI. CDR3 size: 17 residues. The CDR3 protein is CASSSRSIGANTGELFF. Written as DNA, the CDR3 is TGTGCCAGCAGTTCGCGGTCAATCGGAGCGAACACCGGGGAGCTGTTTTTT.

This clonotype appeared many times. V gene TRBV29-1 combines with J gene TRBJ2-1; no definite D call. Germline assignment: CDR1 SQVTM and CDR2 ANQGSEA. V was clipped by 5 bases and J by 0 bases, with 11 bases between them. This CDR3 comprises 14 residues. CDR3 bases: TGCAGCGTTCAGCGTCCTAGCTCCTACAATGAGCAGTTCTTC. Encoded protein: CSVQRPSSYNEQFF.

This clonotype was recorded at least ten times. The V gene is TRBV18, the J gene TRBJ2-7; D is perhaps TRBD2 (6 bases). The CDR3 is 12 residues long. Germline V lookup: CDR1 KGHSH, CDR2 LQKENI. Trimming took 3 bases from V and 9 from J, leaving 12 bases between them. The CDR3 is CASSPEVGGQYF. The CDR3, as DNA: TGTGCCAGCTCACCCGAGGTGGGGGGGCAGTACTTC.

This clonotype appeared many times. The rearrangement links TRBV7-3 to TRBJ2-2, with 7 bases aligning to TRBD1. This CDR3 comprises 14 residues. CDR1 is SGHTA, CDR2 FQGTGA, per germline. V lost 5 bases to trimming and J lost 7 bases; unmatched junction nucleotides: 7. CDR3 loop: CASSAHRGGGELFF. CDR3 nucleotide sequence: TGTGCCAGCAGCGCGCACAGGGGTGGCGGGGAGCTGTTTTTT.

The V and J genes are TRBV7-6 and TRBJ2-7; TRBD1 or TRBD2 may be the D gene (6 bases each). The CDR3 is 15 residues long. Trimming stripped 1 base from V and 7 bases from J, with 17 bases between. Germline V gene data show CDR1 as SGHVS and CDR2 as FNYEAQ. The CDR3 loop reads CASSLGGPGAGEQYF. CDR3 coding DNA: TGTGCCAGCAGCTTAGGGGGGCCAGGGGCGGGAGAGCAGTACTTC.

The V call is TRBV13, the J call TRBJ2-5; D is possibly TRBD2 (6 bases). Germline values: CDR1 PRHDT, CDR2 FYEKMQ (reference sequence). Trimming removed 4 bases at V and 0 bases at J, with 15 bases between. The CDR3 runs 16 residues. The CDR3 is CASSSRQGLNQETQYF. The CDR3 nucleotides read TGTGCCAGCAGCTCCCGGCAGGGACTGAACCAAGAGACCCAGTACTTC. Combining the CDR3 with reference TRBV13 and TRBJ2-5 gives the whole variable domain AAGVIQSPRHLIKEKRETATLKCYPIPRHDTVYWYQQGPGQDPQFLISFYEKMQSDKGSIPDRFSAQQFSDYHSELNMSSLELGDSALYFCASSSRQGLNQETQYFGPGTRLLVL.

This clonotype has ten or more counts. This CDR3 is CSASSRYSNQPQHF. The CDR3 nucleotides are TGCAGTGCTAGTTCCAGATATAGCAATCAGCCCCAGCATTTT. The V gene is TRBV20-1, the J gene TRBJ1-5; the D is unclear. Germline V lookup: CDR1 DFQATT, CDR2 SNEGSKA (reference sequence). The V end lost 3 bases, the J end lost 0 bases, and 9 bases lay between the germline ends. This CDR3 is 14 amino acids long.

This clonotype has at least ten counts. The chain carries TRBV7-8 and TRBJ2-1, with TRBD2 identical over 9 bases. Germline-derived CDR1 and CDR2 are SGHVS and FQNEAQ. Trimming took 6 bases from V and 7 from J; bases not matched to a gene: 10. The CDR3 totals 15 residues. As DNA, the CDR3 is TGTGCCAGCAGGAGTTATCGCGGGGGGGCAAATGAGCAGTTCTTC. As protein: CASRSYRGGANEQFF.

This clonotype was seen more than once but under ten times. The V and J genes are TRBV10-3 and TRBJ2-5; no clear D gene. The CDR3 has 15 residues. Germline V CDR1 and CDR2: ENHRY, SYGVKD. The V end was cut by 1 base, the J end by 2 bases, with 11 bases between. CDR3: CAISEYNTVQETQYF. CDR3 in DNA: TGTGCCATCAGTGAGTACAACACGGTGCAAGAGACCCAGTACTTC.

In this sample, this clonotype turned up many times. The chain couples TRBV6-2 or TRBV6-3 to TRBJ2-7; possibly TRBD2 for D (5 bases). Germline V lookup: CDR1 MNHEY, CDR2 SVGEGT. The length of the CDR3 is 16 residues. Deletions cut 2 bases from V and 1 base from J, with 15 bases between. CDR3 sequence: CASSYAPQDWSYEQYF. The CDR3 DNA reads as TGTGCCAGCAGTTACGCCCCCCAGGACTGGTCCTACGAGCAGTACTTC.

V and J are TRBV7-9 and TRBJ2-7, with D maybe TRBD2 (5 bases). The V gene's germline CDR1 is SEHNR and CDR2 FQNEAQ (reference sequence). The CDR3 is 11 residues long. In DNA, the CDR3 is TGTGCAGCCCCCAGCGGATACGAGCAGTACTTC. This codes for CAAPSGYEQYF.

J is TRBJ1-2 and V is TRBV20-1, with 8 bases fitting TRBD1. The J segment lost 4 bases and the V segment lost 5 bases, leaving 9 bases of the junction unmatched. The CDR3 is made up of 14 amino acids. Germline CDR1 DFQATT, CDR2 SNEGSKA (reference sequence). CDR3 region: CSAGPTTGAYGYTF. CDR3 DNA sequence: TGCAGTGCTGGCCCGACGACAGGGGCCTATGGCTACACCTTC.

J is TRBJ1-1 and V is TRBV19; 7 bases fit TRBD1. V was clipped by 6 bases and J by 4 bases; unmatched bases: 8. The germline V gene has CDR1 LNHDA and CDR2 SQIVND (reference sequence). The CDR3 totals 14 residues. The CDR3 sequence is CASSLQGTSTEAFF. CDR3 DNA sequence: TGTGCCAGTAGCTTACAGGGGACGAGCACTGAAGCTTTCTTT.

The sample holds many counts of this clonotype. The V call is TRBV7-9, the J call TRBJ2-7; possibly TRBD1 or TRBD2 for D (6 bases each). This CDR3 spans 15 amino acids. The germline V gene encodes CDR1 SEHNR and CDR2 FQNEAQ (reference sequence). Deletions cut 1 base from V and 5 bases from J, with 15 bases between. Here the CDR3 reads CASSLVGGQGDEQYF. The CDR3 DNA is TGTGCCAGCAGCTTAGTCGGGGGCCAAGGTGACGAGCAGTACTTC.